The entry that follows covers one TCR beta chain sequence. Its cognate antigen is unknown. With no exceptions, donors were healthy Caucasians. CDR3 length: 14 amino acids. CDR1 SQVTM and CDR2 ANQGSEA come from the germline V gene. V was clipped by 6 bases and J by 0 bases; unmatched bases: 2. One entry per CDR3 protein results from TCRdb running MiXCR on the 5' RACE reads. The sample carries roughly 350,000 distinct CDR3 sequences, more than 9% recorded once. This sample was included in a study of identical twins. Whole-study results and caveats: The analysis was cross-sectional rather than longitudinal within donors. Insertions were fewer in abundant cord blood beta clonotypes, whereas memory repertoires showed none of this pattern.

This sample was also put to use in a study of yellow fever vaccine responses in identical twins.

The source of this sequence is a woman younger than 35 in good health. The source material was CD8+ T cells sorted from blood. The chain recombines TRBV29-1 with TRBJ2-3; 11 bases are shared with TRBD2. The CDR3 loop is CSVLAGGSTDTQYF. CDR3 DNA sequence: TGCAGCGTCCTAGCGGGGGGTAGCACAGATACGCAGTATTTT.